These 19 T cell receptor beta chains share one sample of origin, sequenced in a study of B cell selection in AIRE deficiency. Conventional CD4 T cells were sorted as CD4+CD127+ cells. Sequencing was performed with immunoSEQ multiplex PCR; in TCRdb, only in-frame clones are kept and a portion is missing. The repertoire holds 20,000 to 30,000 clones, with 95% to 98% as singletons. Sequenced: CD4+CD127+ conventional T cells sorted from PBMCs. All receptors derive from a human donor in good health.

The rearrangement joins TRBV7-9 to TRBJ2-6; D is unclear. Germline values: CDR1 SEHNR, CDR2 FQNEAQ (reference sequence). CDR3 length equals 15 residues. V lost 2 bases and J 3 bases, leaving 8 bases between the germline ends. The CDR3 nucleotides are TGTGCCAGCAGCTTAACTATTGGTGGGGCCAACGTCCTGACTTTC. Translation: CASSLTIGGANVLTF.

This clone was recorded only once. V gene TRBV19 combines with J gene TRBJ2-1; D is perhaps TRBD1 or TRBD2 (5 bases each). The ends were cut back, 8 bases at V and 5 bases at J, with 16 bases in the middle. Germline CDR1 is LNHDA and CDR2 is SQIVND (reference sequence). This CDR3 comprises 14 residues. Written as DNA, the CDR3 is TGTGCCAGTGGTACAGCACTGGGGGACAATGAGCAGTTCTTC. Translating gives CASGTALGDNEQFF.

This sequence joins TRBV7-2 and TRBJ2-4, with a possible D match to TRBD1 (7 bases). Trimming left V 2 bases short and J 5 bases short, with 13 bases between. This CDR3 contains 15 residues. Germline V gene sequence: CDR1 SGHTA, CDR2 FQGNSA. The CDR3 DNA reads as TGTGCCAGCAGCTTACAGGGGGGACTGCAAAACATTCAGTACTTC. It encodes CASSLQGGLQNIQYF.

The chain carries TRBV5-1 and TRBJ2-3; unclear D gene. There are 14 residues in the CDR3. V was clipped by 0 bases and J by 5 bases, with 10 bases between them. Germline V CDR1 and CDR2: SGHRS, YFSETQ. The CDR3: CASSLAPPEDTQYF. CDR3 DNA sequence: TGCGCCAGCAGCTTGGCTCCCCCGGAAGATACGCAGTATTTT.

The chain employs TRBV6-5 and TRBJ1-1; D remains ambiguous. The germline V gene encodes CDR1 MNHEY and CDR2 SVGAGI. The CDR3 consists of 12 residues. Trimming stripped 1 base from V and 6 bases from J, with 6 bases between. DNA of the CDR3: TGTGCCAGCAGTTACTTGTACGCTGAAGCTTTCTTT. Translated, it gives CASSYLYAEAFF.

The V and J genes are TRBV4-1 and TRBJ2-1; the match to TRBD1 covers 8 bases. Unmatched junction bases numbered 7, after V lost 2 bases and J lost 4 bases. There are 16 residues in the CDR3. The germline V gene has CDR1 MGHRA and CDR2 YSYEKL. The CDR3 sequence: CASSQLQGVLYNEQFF. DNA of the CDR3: TGCGCCAGCAGCCAACTACAGGGGGTGTTGTACAATGAGCAGTTCTTC.

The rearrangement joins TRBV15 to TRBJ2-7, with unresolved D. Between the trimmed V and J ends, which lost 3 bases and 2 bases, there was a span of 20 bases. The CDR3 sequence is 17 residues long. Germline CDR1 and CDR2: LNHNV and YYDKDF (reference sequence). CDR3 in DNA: TGTGCCACCAGCAGTGACCGTCCAACCGAACCCCCCTACGAGCAGTACTTC. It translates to CATSSDRPTEPPYEQYF.

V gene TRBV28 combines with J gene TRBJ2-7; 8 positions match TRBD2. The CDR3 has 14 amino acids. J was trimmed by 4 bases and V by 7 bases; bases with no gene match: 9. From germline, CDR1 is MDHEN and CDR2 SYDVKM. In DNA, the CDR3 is TGTGCCAGCAACCCTAGCGGGCTGGCATACGAGCAGTACTTC. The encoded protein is CASNPSGLAYEQYF.

The CDR3 DNA reads TGTGCCAGCAGTTTAAGAATACTCGGACAAGAAGCTTTCTTT. Translating gives CASSLRILGQEAFF. J is TRBJ1-1 and V is TRBV28, with D possibly matching TRBD1 (5 bases). Germline V gives CDR1 MDHEN, CDR2 SYDVKM. Trimming took off 2 bases at V and 8 bases at J, with 15 bases between the two ends. The CDR3 is 14 residues long.

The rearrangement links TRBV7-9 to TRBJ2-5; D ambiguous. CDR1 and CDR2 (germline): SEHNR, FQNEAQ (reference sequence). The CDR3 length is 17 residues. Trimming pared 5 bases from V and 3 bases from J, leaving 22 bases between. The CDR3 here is CASSRYGKATLKETQYF. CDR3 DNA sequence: TGTGCCAGCAGCCGGTACGGAAAAGCGACCCTTAAAGAGACCCAGTACTTC.

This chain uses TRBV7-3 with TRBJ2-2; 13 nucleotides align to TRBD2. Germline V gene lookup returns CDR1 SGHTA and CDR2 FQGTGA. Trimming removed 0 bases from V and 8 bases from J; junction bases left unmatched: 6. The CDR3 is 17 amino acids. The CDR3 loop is CASSLTGTSGIGGELFF. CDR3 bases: TGTGCCAGCAGCTTAACGGGGACTAGCGGGATAGGAGGGGAGCTGTTTTTT.

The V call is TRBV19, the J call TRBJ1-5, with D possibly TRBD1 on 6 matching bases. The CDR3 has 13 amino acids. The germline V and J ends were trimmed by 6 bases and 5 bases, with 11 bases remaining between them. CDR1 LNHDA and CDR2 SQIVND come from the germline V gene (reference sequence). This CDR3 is CASRGTRDQPQHF. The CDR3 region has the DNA TGTGCCAGTAGAGGGACAAGGGATCAGCCCCAGCATTTT.

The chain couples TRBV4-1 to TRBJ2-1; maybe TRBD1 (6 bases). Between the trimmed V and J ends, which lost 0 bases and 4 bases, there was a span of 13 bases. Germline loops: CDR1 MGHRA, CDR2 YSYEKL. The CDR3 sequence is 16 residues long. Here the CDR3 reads CASSQDLQGDYNEQFF. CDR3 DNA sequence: TGCGCCAGCAGCCAAGATCTACAGGGAGATTACAATGAGCAGTTCTTC.

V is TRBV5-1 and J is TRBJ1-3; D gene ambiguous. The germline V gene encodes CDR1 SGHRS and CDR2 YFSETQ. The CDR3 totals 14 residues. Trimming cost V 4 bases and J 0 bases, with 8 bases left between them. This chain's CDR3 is CASSPASSGNTIYF. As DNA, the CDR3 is TGCGCCAGCAGCCCCGCCAGCTCTGGAAACACCATATATTTT.

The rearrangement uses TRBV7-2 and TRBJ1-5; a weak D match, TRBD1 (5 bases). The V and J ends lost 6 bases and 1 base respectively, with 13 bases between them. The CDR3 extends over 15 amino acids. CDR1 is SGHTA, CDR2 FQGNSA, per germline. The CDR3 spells CASRRGGGSNQPQHF. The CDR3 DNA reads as TGTGCCAGCAGGAGGGGCGGAGGGAGCAATCAGCCCCAGCATTTT.

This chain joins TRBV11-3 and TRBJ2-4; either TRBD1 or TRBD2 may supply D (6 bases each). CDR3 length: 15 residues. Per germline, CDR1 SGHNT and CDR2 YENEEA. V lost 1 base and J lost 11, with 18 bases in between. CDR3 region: CASSLGHREGGVQYF. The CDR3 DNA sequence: TGTGCCAGCAGCTTAGGACACAGGGAAGGAGGGGTTCAGTACTTC.

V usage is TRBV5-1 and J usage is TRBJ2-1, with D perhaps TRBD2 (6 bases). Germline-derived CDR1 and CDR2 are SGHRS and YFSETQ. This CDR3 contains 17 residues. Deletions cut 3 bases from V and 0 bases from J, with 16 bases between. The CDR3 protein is CASSWGTWDSSYNEQFF. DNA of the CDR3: TGCGCCAGCAGCTGGGGCACGTGGGACTCCTCCTACAATGAGCAGTTCTTC.

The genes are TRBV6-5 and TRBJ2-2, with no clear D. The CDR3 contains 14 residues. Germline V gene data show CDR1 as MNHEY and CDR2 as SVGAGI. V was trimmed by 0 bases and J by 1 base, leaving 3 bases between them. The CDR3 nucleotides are TGTGCCAGCAGTTACTCGAGGAACACCGGGGAGCTGTTTTTT. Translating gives CASSYSRNTGELFF.

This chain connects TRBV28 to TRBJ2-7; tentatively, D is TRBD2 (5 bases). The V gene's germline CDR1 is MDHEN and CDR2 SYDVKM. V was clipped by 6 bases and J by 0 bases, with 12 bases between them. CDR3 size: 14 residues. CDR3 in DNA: TGTGCCAGCAGCACGGACTTTAACTCCTACGAGCAGTACTTC. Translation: CASSTDFNSYEQYF. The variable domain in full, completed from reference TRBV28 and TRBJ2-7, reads DVKVTQSSRYLVKRTGEKVFLECVQDMDHENMFWYRQDPGLGLRLIYFSYDVKMKEKGDIPEGYSVSREKKERFSLILESASTNQTSMYLCASSTDFNSYEQYFGPGTRLTVT.